The 8 T cell receptor beta chains given below trace back to one sample, sequenced in a study of patients and donors after allogeneic stem cell transplantation. MiXCR, applied by TCRdb to the RT-PCR reads, yields one record per CDR3 protein. The sample includes about 160,000 distinct CDR3 sequences, approximately 25% of them seen just once. The sequenced material came from blood, either unsorted or a sorted T cell fraction (not recorded which). These receptors were obtained from a human donor who was either an allogeneic HSCT recipient or a stem cell or donor lymphocyte infusion donor (not recorded which). It is not recorded whose cells these are; they may come from a transplant donor.

This clonotype has at least ten counts. This chain joins TRBV24-1 and TRBJ1-2, with D maybe TRBD1 (5 bases). Germline-derived CDR1 and CDR2 are KGHDR and SFDVKD. V lost 4 bases and J 0 bases, leaving 11 bases between the germline ends. CDR3 length: 15 amino acids. CDR3 DNA sequence: TGTGCCACCAGTGACCCAGGGTTGCCTAACTATGGCTACACCTTC. Its translation: CATSDPGLPNYGYTF.

This clonotype was picked up a small number of times. The chain recombines TRBV7-2 with TRBJ1-3, with D perhaps TRBD1 (6 bases). Germline V gene sequence: CDR1 SGHTA, CDR2 FQGNSA. This CDR3 is 15 amino acids long. Trimming cost V 5 bases and J 0 bases, with 11 bases left between them. CDR3 amino acids: CASSKTGSSGNTIYF. The CDR3 bases are TGTGCCAGCAGCAAGACAGGATCCTCTGGAAACACCATATATTTT.

The V call is TRBV6-5, the J call TRBJ2-3, with no clear D. The CDR3 is 15 residues long. Germline V gives CDR1 MNHEY, CDR2 SVGAGI. V was trimmed by 4 bases and J by 0 bases, leaving 11 bases between them. The DNA of the CDR3 is TGTGCCAGCAGTTTCCGACGACTGAGCACAGATACGCAGTATTTT. Translating it yields CASSFRRLSTDTQYF.

The J gene is TRBJ2-1, the V gene TRBV25-1; 8 nucleotides agree with TRBD1. The length of the CDR3 is 17 residues. Trimming at V came to 5 bases and at J to 0 bases, leaving 9 bases not matched to a gene. Germline assignment: CDR1 MGHDK and CDR2 SYGVNS. CDR3 coding DNA: TGTGCCAGCAGTCACGGGACAGGCCTCCTCTCCTACAATGAGCAGTTCTTC. Its protein product is CASSHGTGLLSYNEQFF.

This clonotype has only a few counts. The chain links TRBV9 to TRBJ2-7; a possible D gene is TRBD1 (5 bases). Trimming removed 3 bases at V and 6 bases at J, with 16 bases between. Germline V gene data show CDR1 as SGDLS and CDR2 as YYNGEE. This CDR3 comprises 14 residues. The CDR3 region has the DNA TGTGCCAGCAGCGCTGATCCCGGACACCTCGAGCAGTACTTC. Its translation: CASSADPGHLEQYF.

This clonotype was counted a few times. The chain recombines TRBV12-3 or TRBV12-4 with TRBJ2-4; D remains ambiguous. This CDR3 is 12 amino acids long. Trimming removed 6 bases from V and 6 bases from J, with 9 bases in between. Written as DNA, the CDR3 is TGTGCCAGCAGCAGTCCCCTAAACATTCAGTACTTC. Its protein product is CASSSPLNIQYF.

The chain recombines TRBV20-1 with TRBJ1-6; possible D gene TRBD1, 5 bases. The V end was cut by 3 bases, the J end by 7 bases, with 13 bases between. The CDR3 totals 14 residues. CDR1 is DFQATT and CDR2 is SNEGSKA in the germline V gene (reference sequence). CDR3 protein: CSARRGVGNSPLHF. The CDR3 DNA follows: TGCAGTGCTAGGAGAGGGGTAGGAAATTCACCCCTCCACTTT.

In its sample, this clonotype was seen a few times. The J gene is TRBJ1-1, the V gene TRBV20-1; TRBD1 agrees at 8 bases. Germline CDR1 is DFQATT and CDR2 is SNEGSKA (reference sequence). The length of the CDR3 is 15 residues. V shed 5 bases and J 3 bases; nucleotides not matched to a gene: 11. CDR3 amino acids: CSAYSRGRLYTEAFF. CDR3 coding DNA: TGCAGTGCTTATTCCAGGGGGCGCCTATACACTGAAGCTTTCTTT.